This T cell receptor beta chain was sequenced during a study of cytomegalovirus exposure and HLA in healthy donors. Germline CDR1 SGDLS, CDR2 YYNGEE. Between the trimmed V and J ends, which lost 4 bases and 6 bases, there was a span of 17 bases. CDR3 length: 15 amino acids. General study results and limits: The study carried out a later analysis of TCR beta sequences. It associated approximately 16,000 of them with specific HLA alleles at a false discovery rate of 0.05. Three chains tied to CMV proved CMV antigen-specific in vitro.

PCR primers comprised 60 Vbeta and 13 Jbeta primers. In the original workflow: Approximately 73 million unique TCR beta chains, 10 million to 14 million shared, were counted in a later analysis. The method was immunoSEQ multiplex PCR; TCRdb's version includes in-frame clones alone and lacks a portion of them. V and J calls and clone size come straight from that table; D and trimming were deduced from the DNA. The data contain about 130,000 clones, 81% of them seen just once; the ten biggest clones take up about 1%. This clone has a handful of counts. Its antigen is not identified. V and J are TRBV9 and TRBJ1-5; D is possibly TRBD1 (6 bases). The clonotype was recovered from a woman aged 25 to 39 in good health and CMV-seronegative. Input material: PBMCs. In DNA form, the CDR3 reads TGTGCCAGCAGCCCGACCGGGACACCGTCTCAGCCCCAGCATTTT. Translation gives CASSPTGTPSQPQHF.